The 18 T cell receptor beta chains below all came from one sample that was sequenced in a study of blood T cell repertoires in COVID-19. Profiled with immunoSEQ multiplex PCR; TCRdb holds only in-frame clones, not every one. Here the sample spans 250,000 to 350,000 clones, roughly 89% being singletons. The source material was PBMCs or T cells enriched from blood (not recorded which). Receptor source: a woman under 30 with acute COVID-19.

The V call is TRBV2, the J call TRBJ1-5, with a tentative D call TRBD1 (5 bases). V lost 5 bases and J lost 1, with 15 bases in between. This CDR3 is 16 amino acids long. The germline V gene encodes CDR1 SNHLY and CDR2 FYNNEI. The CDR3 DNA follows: TGTGCCAGCAGTATTCAGGGCGGGGTGAGCAATCAGCCCCAGCATTTT. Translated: CASSIQGGVSNQPQHF. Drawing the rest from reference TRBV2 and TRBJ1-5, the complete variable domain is EPEVTQTPSHQVTQMGQEVILRCVPISNHLYFYWYRQILGQKVEFLVSFYNNEISEKSEIFDDQFSVERPDGSNFTLKIRSTKLEDSAMYFCASSIQGGVSNQPQHFGDGTRLSIL.

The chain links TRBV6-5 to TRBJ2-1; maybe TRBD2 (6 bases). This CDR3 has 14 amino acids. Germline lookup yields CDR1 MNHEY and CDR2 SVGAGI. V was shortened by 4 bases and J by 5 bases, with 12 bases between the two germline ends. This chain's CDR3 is CASSLSGGNNEQFF. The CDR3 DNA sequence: TGTGCCAGCAGTTTATCGGGCGGGAACAATGAGCAGTTCTTC.

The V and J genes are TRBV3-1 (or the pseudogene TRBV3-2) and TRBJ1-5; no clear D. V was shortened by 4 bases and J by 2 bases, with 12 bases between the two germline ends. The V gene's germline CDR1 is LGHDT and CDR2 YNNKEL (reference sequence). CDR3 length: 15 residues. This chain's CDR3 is CASSPGGAGNQPQHF. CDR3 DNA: TGTGCCAGCAGCCCGGGTGGAGCCGGCAATCAGCCCCAGCATTTT.

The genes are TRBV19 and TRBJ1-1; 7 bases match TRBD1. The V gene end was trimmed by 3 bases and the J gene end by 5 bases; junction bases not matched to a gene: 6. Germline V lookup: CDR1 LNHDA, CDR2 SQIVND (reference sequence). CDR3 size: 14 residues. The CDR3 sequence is CASSILDRETEAFF. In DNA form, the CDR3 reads TGTGCCAGTAGTATCCTTGACAGGGAAACTGAAGCTTTCTTT.

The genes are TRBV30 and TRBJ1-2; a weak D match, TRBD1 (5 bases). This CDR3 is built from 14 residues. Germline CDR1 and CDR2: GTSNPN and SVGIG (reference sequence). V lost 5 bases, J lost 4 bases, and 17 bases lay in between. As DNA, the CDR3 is TGTGCCTGGTCTTGGGGTCAGGGAACCTATGGCTACACCTTC. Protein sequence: CAWSWGQGTYGYTF.

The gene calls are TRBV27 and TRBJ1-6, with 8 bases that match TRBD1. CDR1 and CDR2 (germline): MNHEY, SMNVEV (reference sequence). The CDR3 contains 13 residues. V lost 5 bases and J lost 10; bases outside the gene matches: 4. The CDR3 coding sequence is TGTGCCAGCAGTCCAGGGGGCGGATCACCCCTCCACTTT. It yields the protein CASSPGGGSPLHF.

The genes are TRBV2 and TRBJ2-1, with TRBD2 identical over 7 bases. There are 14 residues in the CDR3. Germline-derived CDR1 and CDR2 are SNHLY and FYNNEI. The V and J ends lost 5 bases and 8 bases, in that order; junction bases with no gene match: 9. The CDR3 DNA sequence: TGTGCCAGCAGTCACGCGGGAGTAAGCGATGAGCAGTTCTTC. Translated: CASSHAGVSDEQFF.

CDR3 nucleotides: TGTGCCAGCAGACGGACAGCGAAGAACACCGGGGAGCTGTTTTTT. As protein: CASRRTAKNTGELFF. The chain joins TRBV27 to TRBJ2-2, with a possible D match to TRBD1 (6 bases). Germline V lookup: CDR1 MNHEY, CDR2 SMNVEV (reference sequence). This CDR3 spans 15 amino acids. The V end lost 6 bases, the J end lost 1 base, and 12 bases lay between the germline ends.

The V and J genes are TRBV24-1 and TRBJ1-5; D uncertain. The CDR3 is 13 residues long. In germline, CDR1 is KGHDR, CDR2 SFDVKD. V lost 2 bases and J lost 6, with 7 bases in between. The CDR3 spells CATSDSLSQPQHF. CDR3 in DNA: TGTGCCACCAGTGATTCCCTTAGTCAGCCCCAGCATTTT.

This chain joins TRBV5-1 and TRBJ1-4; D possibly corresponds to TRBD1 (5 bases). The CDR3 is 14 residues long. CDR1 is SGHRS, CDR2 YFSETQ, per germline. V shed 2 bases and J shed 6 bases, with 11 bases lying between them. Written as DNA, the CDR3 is TGCGCCAGCAGCTTTGGAGGGGCGGATGAAAAACTGTTTTTT. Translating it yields CASSFGGADEKLFF.

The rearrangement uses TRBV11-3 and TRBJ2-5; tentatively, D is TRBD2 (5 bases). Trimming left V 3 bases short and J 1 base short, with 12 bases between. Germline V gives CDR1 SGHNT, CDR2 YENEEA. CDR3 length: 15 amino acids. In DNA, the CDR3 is TGTGCCAGCAGCTTCAGCGCGGGCAGCCAAGAGACCCAGTACTTC. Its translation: CASSFSAGSQETQYF.

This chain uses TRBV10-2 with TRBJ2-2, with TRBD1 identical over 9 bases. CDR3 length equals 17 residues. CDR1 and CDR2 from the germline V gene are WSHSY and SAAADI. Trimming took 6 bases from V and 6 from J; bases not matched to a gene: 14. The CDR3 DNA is TGCGCCAGCAGGACCCCCAGCGGGACAGGGAGTTCCGGGGAGCTGTTTTTT. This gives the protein CASRTPSGTGSSGELFF.

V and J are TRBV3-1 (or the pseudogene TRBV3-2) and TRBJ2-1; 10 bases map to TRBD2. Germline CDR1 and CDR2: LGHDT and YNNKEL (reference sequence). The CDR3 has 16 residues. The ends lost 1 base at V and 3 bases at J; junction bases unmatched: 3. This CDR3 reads CASSQAGTSVYNEQFF. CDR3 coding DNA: TGTGCCAGCAGCCAAGCCGGGACTAGCGTCTACAATGAGCAGTTCTTC.

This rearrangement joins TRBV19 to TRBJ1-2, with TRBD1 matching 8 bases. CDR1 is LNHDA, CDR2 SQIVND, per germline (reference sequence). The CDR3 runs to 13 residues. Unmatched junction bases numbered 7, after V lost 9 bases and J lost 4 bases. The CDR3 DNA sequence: TGTGCCAGCCAAGGACAGGGCGGCTATGGCTACACCTTC. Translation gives CASQGQGGYGYTF.

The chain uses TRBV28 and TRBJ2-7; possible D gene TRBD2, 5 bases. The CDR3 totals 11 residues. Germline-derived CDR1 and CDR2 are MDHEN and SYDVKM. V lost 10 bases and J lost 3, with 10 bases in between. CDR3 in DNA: TGTGCCAATAAACGGGGCTACGAGCAGTACTTC. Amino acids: CANKRGYEQYF.

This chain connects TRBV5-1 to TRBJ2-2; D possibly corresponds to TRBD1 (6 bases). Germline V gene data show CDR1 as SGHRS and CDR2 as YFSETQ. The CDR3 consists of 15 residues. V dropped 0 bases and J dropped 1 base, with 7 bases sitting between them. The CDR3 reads CASSLATGNTGELFF. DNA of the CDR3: TGCGCCAGCAGCTTGGCGACAGGGAACACCGGGGAGCTGTTTTTT.

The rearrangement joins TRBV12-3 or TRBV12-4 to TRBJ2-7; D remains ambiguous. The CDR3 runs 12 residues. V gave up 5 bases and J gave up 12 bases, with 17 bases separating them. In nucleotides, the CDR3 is TGTGCCAGCAGTCCTCGCCCCGTCTTAGCGTACTTC. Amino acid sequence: CASSPRPVLAYF.

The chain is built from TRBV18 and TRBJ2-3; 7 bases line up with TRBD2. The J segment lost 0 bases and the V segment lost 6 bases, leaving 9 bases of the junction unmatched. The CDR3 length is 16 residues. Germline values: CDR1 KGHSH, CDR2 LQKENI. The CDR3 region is CASSPLAAGSTDTQYF. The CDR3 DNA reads TGTGCCAGCTCCCCGCTAGCAGCGGGGAGCACAGATACGCAGTATTTT.